The present T cell receptor beta chain was sequenced within a study of vaccination and CD4 T cells after COVID-19. Treatment described: 10-day PBMC culture with coronavirus spike peptide pools or control peptides (ViraFEST assay). Details on this clonotype: The antigen remains unidentified.

There are 15 residues in the CDR3. The germline gives CDR1 MNHNS, CDR2 SASEGT. V dropped 5 bases and J dropped 8 bases, with 18 bases sitting between them. The Oncomine TCR Beta short-read assay sequenced DNA from cultured CD4+ T cells. TCRdb recomputed calls from the PCR reads with MiXCR, one row per CDR3 protein. The sample includes around 19,000 distinct CDR3 sequences, 45% to 70% seen only once; the top ten take 9%. The clonotype was recovered from a human donor who had recovered from COVID-19. The chain uses TRBV6-1 and TRBJ1-4, with D maybe TRBD1 (6 bases). The specimen was CD4+ T cells from blood, cultured in vitro. CDR3 in amino acids: CASSLTGPPWEKLFF. The CDR3 region has the DNA TGTGCCAGCAGTCTAACAGGGCCCCCTTGGGAAAAACTGTTTTTT.